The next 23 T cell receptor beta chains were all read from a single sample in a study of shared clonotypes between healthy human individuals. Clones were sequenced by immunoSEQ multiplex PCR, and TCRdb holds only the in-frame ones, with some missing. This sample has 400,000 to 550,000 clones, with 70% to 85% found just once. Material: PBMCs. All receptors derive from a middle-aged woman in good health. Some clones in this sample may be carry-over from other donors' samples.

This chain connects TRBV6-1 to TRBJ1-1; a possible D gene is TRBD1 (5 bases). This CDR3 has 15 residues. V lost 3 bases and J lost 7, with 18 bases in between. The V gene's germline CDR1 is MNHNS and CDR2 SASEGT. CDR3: CASSDGGFVGIEAFF. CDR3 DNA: TGTGCCAGCAGTGACGGGGGATTCGTTGGGATTGAAGCTTTCTTT.

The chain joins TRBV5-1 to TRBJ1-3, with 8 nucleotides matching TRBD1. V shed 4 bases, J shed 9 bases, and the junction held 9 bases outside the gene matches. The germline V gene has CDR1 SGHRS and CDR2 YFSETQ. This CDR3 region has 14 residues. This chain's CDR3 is CASSPGQGEPTIYF. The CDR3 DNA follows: TGCGCCAGCAGCCCTGGACAGGGTGAACCCACCATATATTTT.

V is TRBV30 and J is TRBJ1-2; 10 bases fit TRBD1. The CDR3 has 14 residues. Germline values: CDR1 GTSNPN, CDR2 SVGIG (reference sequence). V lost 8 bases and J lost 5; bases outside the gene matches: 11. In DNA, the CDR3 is TGTGCCCAGATCCGGGACAGGGGTCTTTATGGCTACACCTTC. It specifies CAQIRDRGLYGYTF. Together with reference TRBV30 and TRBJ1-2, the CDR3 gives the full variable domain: SQTIHQWPATLVQPVGSPLSLECTVEGTSNPNLYWYRQAAGRGLQLLFYSVGIGQISSEVPQNLSASRPQDRQFILSSKKLLLSDSGFYLCAQIRDRGLYGYTFGSGTRLTVV.

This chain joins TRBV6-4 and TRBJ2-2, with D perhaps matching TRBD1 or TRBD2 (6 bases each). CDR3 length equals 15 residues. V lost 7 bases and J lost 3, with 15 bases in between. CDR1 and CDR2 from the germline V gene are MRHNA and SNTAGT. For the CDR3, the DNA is TGTGCCAGCACCCCGGGGGACACTCACACCGGGGAGCTGTTTTTT. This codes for CASTPGDTHTGELFF.

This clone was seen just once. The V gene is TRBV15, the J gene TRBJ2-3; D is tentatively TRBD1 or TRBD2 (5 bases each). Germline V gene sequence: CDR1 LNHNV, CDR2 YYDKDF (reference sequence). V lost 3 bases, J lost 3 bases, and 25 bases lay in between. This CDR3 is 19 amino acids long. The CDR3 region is CATSRDPQPGPTGTDTQYF. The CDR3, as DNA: TGTGCCACCAGCAGGGACCCTCAACCGGGGCCTACGGGAACAGATACGCAGTATTTT.

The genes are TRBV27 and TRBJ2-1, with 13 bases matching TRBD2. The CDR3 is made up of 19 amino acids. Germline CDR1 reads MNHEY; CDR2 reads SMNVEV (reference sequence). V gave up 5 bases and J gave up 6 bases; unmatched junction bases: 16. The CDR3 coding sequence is TGTGCCAGCAGTCCCAGCCCGCTCCAACTAGCGGGAGGGCCCAATGAGCAGTTCTTC. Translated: CASSPSPLQLAGGPNEQFF.

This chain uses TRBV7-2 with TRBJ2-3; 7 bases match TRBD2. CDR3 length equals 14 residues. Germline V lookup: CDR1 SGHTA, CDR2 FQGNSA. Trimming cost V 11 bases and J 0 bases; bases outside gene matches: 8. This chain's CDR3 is CAGGGSLSTDTQYF. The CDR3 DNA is TGTGCCGGCGGGGGTAGTCTTAGCACAGATACGCAGTATTTT.

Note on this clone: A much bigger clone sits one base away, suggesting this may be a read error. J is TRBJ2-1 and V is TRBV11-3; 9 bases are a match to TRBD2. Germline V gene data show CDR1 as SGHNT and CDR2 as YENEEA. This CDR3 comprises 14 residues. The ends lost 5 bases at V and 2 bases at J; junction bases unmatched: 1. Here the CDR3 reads CASSPSGTYNEQFF. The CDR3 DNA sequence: TGTGCCAGCAGCCCTAGCGGGACCTACAATGAGCAGTTCTTC.

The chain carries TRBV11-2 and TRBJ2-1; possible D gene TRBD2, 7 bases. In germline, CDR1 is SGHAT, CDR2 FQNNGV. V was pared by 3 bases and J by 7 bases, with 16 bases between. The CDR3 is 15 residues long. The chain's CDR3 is CASSLRGLADNEQFF. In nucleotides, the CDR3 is TGTGCCAGCAGCTTGCGGGGGCTAGCAGATAATGAGCAGTTCTTC.

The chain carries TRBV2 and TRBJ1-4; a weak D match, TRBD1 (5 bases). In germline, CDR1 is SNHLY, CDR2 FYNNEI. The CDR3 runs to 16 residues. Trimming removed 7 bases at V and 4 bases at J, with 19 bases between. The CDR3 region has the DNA TGTGCCAGCACAGACGGTTTAGAGGGGCTTAATGAAAAACTGTTTTTT. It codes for CASTDGLEGLNEKLFF.

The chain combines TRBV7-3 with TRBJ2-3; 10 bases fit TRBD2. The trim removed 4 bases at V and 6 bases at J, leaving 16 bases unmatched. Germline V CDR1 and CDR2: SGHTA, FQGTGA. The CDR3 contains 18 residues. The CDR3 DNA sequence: TGTGCCAGCAGCTCTCGCTGGCTAGCGGGAGATGAACTCGATACGCAGTATTTT. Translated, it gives CASSSRWLAGDELDTQYF.

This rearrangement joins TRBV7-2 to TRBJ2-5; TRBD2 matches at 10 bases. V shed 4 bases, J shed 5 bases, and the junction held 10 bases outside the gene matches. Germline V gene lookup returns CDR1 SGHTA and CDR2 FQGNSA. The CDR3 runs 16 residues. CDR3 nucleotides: TGTGCCAGCAGCTCGACCCGGACTAGCGGTGGGGAGACCCAGTACTTC. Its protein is CASSSTRTSGGETQYF.

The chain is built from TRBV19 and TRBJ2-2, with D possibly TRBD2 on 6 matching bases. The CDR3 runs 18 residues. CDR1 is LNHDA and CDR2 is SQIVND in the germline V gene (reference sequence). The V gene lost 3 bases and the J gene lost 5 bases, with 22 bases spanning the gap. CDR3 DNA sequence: TGTGCCAGTAGTATCGGGATAGCGGCGATTAAACGGACCGGGGAGCTGTTTTTT. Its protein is CASSIGIAAIKRTGELFF. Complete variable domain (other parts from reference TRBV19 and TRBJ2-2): DGGITQSPKYLFRKEGQNVTLSCEQNLNHDAMYWYRQDPGQGLRLIYYSQIVNDFQKGDIAEGYSVSREKKESFPLTVTSAQKNPTAFYLCASSIGIAAIKRTGELFFGEGSRLTVL.

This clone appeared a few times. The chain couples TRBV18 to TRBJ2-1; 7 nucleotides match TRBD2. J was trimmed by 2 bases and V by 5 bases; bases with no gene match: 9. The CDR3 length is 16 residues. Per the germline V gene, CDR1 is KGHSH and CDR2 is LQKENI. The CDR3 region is CASSGGRAGAYNEQFF. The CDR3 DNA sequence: TGTGCCAGCTCAGGGGGACGTGCGGGAGCCTACAATGAGCAGTTCTTC.

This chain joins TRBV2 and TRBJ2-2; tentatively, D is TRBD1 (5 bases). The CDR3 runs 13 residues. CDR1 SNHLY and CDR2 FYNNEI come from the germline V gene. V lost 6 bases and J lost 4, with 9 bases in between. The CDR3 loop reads CASRARGTGELFF. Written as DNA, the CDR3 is TGTGCCAGCAGGGCTAGGGGCACCGGGGAGCTGTTTTTT.

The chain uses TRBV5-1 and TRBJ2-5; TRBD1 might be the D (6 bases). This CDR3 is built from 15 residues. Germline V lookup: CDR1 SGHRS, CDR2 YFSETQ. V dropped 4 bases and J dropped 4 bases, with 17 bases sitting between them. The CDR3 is CASSQGPRAGETQYF. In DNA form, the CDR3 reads TGCGCCAGCAGCCAGGGGCCCCGGGCGGGAGAGACCCAGTACTTC.

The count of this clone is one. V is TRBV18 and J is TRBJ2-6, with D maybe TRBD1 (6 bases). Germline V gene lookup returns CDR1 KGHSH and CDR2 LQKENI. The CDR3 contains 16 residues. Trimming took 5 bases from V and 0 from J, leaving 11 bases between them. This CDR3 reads CASSTSRGSGANVLTF. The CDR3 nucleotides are TGTGCCAGCTCAACCAGCAGGGGCTCTGGGGCCAACGTCCTGACTTTC. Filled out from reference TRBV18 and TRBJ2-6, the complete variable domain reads NAGVMQNPRHLVRRRGQEARLRCSPMKGHSHVYWYRQLPEEGLKFMVYLQKENIIDESGMPKERFSAEFPKEGPSILRIQQVVRGDSAAYFCASSTSRGSGANVLTFGAGSRLTVL.

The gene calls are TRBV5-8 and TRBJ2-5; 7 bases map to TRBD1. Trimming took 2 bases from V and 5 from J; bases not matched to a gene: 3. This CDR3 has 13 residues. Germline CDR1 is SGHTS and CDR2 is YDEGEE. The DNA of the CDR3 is TGTGCCAGCAGCTTAAGGGGGCTGGAGACCCAGTACTTC. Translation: CASSLRGLETQYF.

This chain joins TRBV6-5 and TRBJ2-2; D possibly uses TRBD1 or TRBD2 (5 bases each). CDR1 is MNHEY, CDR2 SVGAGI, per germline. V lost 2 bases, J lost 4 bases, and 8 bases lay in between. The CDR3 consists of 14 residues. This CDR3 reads CASSYTGTTGELFF. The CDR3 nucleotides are TGTGCCAGCAGTTACACCGGGACCACCGGGGAGCTGTTTTTT.

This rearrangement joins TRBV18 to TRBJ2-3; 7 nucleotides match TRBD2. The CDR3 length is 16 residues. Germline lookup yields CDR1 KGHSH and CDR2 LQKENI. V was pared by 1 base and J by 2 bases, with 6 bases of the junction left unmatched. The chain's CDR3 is CASSPLAGIYTDTQYF. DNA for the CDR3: TGTGCCAGCTCACCACTAGCGGGTATTTACACAGATACGCAGTATTTT.

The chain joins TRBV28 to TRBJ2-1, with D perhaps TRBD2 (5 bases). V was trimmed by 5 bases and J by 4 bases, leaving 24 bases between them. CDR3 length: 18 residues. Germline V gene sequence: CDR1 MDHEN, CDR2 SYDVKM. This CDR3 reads CASSPTTGKQHSYNEQFF. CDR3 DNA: TGTGCCAGCAGTCCGACAACCGGGAAACAACATTCTTACAATGAGCAGTTCTTC. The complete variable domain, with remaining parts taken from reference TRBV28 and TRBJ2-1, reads DVKVTQSSRYLVKRTGEKVFLECVQDMDHENMFWYRQDPGLGLRLIYFSYDVKMKEKGDIPEGYSVSREKKERFSLILESASTNQTSMYLCASSPTTGKQHSYNEQFFGPGTRLTVL.

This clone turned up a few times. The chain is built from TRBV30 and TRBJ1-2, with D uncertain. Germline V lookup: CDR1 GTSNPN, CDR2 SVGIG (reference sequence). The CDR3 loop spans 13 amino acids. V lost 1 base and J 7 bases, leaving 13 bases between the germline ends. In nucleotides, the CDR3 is TGTGCCTGGAGTGGATCAACTCATGCTGGCTACACCTTC. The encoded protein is CAWSGSTHAGYTF.

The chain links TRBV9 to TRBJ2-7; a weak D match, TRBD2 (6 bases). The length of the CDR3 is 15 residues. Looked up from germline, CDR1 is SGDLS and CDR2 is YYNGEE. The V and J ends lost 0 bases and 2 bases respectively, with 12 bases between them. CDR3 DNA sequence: TGTGCCAGCAGCGTAGACGCACTAGCCCCCTACGAGCAGTACTTC. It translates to CASSVDALAPYEQYF.